One and the same sample provided the 5 T cell receptor beta chains below, sequenced in a study of Tregs in tolerant kidney transplant recipients. Assay used: immunoSEQ multiplex PCR; TCRdb lists only in-frame clones, some missing. The sample lists roughly 120,000 clones; about 90% were seen once. Sample: CD4+ T cells from blood. The receptors were sampled from a human donor in good health.

The rearrangement links TRBV5-8 to TRBJ2-3; the D gene could be TRBD1 or TRBD2 (5 bases each). Trimming took off 0 bases at V and 6 bases at J, with 11 bases between the two ends. The CDR3 runs 14 residues. The germline CDR1 and CDR2 sequences are SGHTS and YDEGEE. CDR3 sequence (DNA): TGTGCCAGCAGCTTGGGGGGGTCTGTCGATACGCAGTATTTT. Protein: CASSLGGSVDTQYF.

The chain combines TRBV18 with TRBJ2-1; D unresolved. Germline values: CDR1 KGHSH, CDR2 LQKENI. The CDR3 totals 19 residues. The germline V and J ends were trimmed by 2 bases and 3 bases, with 23 bases remaining between them. The chain's CDR3 is CASSPSFSKRPKGYNEQFF. The CDR3 nucleotides are TGTGCCAGCTCACCAAGTTTCAGCAAAAGGCCGAAGGGCTACAATGAGCAGTTCTTC.

The V gene is TRBV5-1, the J gene TRBJ2-5; the D gene is possibly TRBD1 (5 bases). The germline V and J ends were trimmed by 1 base and 2 bases, with 9 bases remaining between them. The CDR3 covers 14 residues. Looked up from germline, CDR1 is SGHRS and CDR2 is YFSETQ. The CDR3 loop reads CASSLTGKQETQYF. Here the CDR3 DNA reads TGCGCCAGCAGCTTGACAGGAAAACAAGAGACCCAGTACTTC.

The V gene is TRBV5-1, the J gene TRBJ2-1, with 8 bases that match TRBD2. Germline V gene lookup returns CDR1 SGHRS and CDR2 YFSETQ. The CDR3 is made up of 14 amino acids. V shed 6 bases and J 5 bases; nucleotides not matched to a gene: 7. CDR3 protein: CASTREGRNNEQFF. The CDR3 DNA follows: TGCGCCAGCACCCGGGAGGGCCGGAACAATGAGCAGTTCTTC.

The chain carries TRBV11-2 and TRBJ1-3; D is uncertain. Per germline, CDR1 SGHAT and CDR2 FQNNGV. Trimming left V 3 bases short and J 0 bases short, with 3 bases between. This CDR3 comprises 13 residues. The CDR3 DNA sequence: TGTGCCAGCAGCTTGGTCTCTGGAAACACCATATATTTT. Protein product: CASSLVSGNTIYF.